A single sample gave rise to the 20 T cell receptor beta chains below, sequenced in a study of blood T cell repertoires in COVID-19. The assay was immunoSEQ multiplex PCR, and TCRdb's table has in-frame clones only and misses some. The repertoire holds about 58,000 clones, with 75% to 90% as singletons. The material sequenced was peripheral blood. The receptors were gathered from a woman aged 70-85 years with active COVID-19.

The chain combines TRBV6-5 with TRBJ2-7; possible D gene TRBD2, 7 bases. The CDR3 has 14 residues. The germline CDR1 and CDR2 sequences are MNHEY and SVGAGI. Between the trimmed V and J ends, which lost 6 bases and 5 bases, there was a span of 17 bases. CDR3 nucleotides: TGTGCCAGCAGCGAGGGGGGGGGTATGAACGAGCAGTACTTC. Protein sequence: CASSEGGGMNEQYF.

CDR3 protein: CASSEEGGRVKQFF. In DNA form, the CDR3 reads TGTGCCAGCAGTGAAGAGGGCGGGAGGGTCAAGCAGTTCTTC. The chain couples TRBV2 to TRBJ2-1, with TRBD2 matching over 9 bases. Germline CDR1 SNHLY, CDR2 FYNNEI. The J segment lost 11 bases and the V segment lost 1 base, leaving 6 bases of the junction unmatched. The CDR3 loop spans 14 amino acids.

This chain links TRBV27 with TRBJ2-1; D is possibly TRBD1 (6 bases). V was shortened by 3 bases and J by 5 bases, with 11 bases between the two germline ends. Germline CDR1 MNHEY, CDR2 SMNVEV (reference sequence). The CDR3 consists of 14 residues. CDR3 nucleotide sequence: TGTGCCAGCAGTTTGGTTGGACAGAACAATGAGCAGTTCTTC. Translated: CASSLVGQNNEQFF.

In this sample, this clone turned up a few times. CDR3 nucleotides: TGCGCCAGCAGCTTGGGACAGGATAATGAAAAACTGTTTTTT. This gives the protein CASSLGQDNEKLFF. The V and J genes are TRBV5-1 and TRBJ1-4; a possible D gene is TRBD1 (6 bases). The length of the CDR3 is 14 residues. CDR1 and CDR2 from the germline V gene are SGHRS and YFSETQ. V lost 0 bases and J lost 4, with 7 bases in between.

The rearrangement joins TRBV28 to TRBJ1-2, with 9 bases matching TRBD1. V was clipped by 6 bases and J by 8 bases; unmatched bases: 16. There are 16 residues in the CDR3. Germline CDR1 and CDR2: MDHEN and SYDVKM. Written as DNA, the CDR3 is TGTGCCAGCAGCCAGGACCAGGGACAGGGACTAAGCGGCTACACCTTC. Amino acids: CASSQDQGQGLSGYTF.

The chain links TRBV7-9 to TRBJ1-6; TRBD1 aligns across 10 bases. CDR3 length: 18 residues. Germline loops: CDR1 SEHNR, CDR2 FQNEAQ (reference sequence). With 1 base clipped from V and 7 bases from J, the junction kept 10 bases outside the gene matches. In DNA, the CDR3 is TGTGCCAGCAGCTTAGATACGGGACAGGGGATACGAAATTCACCCCTCCACTTT. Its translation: CASSLDTGQGIRNSPLHF.

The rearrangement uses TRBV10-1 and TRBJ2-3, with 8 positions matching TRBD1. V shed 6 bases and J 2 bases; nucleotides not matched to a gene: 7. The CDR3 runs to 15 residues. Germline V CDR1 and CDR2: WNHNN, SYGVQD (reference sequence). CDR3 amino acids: CASSPGQANTDTQYF. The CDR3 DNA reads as TGCGCCAGCAGCCCGGGACAGGCTAACACAGATACGCAGTATTTT.

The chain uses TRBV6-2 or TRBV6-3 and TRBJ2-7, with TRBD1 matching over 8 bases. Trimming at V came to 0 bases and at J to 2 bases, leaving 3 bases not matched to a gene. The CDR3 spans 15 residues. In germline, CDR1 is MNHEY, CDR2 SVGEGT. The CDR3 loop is CASSYSGQGTYEQYF. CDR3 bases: TGTGCCAGCAGTTACTCCGGACAGGGAACCTACGAGCAGTACTTC.

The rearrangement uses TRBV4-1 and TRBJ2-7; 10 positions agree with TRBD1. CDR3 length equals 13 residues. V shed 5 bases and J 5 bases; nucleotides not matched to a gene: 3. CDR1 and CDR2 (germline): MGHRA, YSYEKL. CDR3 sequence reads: CASSWTGGNEQYF. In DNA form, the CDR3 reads TGCGCCAGCAGCTGGACAGGGGGGAACGAGCAGTACTTC.

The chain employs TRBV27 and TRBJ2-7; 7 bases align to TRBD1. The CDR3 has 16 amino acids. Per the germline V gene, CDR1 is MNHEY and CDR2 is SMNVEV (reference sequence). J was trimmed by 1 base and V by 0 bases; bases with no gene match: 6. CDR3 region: CASSLSLGDRSYEQYF. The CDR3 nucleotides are TGTGCCAGCAGTTTATCATTAGGGGACAGATCCTACGAGCAGTACTTC.

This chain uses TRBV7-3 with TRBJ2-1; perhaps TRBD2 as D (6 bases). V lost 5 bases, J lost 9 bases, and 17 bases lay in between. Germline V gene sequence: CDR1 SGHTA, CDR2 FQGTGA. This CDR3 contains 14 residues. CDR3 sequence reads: CASSPGTPRGEQFF. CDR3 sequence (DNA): TGTGCCAGCAGCCCAGGGACTCCCCGGGGTGAGCAGTTCTTC.

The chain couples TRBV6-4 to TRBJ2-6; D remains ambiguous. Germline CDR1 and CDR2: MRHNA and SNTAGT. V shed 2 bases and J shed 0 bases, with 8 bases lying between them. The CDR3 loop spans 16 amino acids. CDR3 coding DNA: TGTGCCAGCAGTGACACACACTACTCTGGGGCCAACGTCCTGACTTTC. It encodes CASSDTHYSGANVLTF.

CDR3 sequence: CASSLQTSANTGELFF. CDR3 nucleotide sequence: TGTGCCAGCAGCTTACAGACTAGCGCTAACACCGGGGAGCTGTTTTTT. The J gene is TRBJ2-2, the V gene TRBV7-3, with TRBD2 identical over 8 bases. The V gene's germline CDR1 is SGHTA and CDR2 FQGTGA. V shed 2 bases and J 2 bases; nucleotides not matched to a gene: 4. The CDR3 is 16 residues long.

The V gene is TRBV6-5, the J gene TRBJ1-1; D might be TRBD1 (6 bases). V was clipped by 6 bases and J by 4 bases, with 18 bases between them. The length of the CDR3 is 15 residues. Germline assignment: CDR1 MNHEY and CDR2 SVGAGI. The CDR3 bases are TGTGCCAGCAGCCGGACCGCTCAAGGGGGCACTGAAGCTTTCTTT. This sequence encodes CASSRTAQGGTEAFF.

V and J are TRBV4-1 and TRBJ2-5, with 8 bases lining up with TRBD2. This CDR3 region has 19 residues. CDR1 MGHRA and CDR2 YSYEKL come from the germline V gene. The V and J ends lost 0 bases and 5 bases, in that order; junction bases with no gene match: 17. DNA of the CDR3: TGCGCCAGCAGCCAAGAGGGAGCGGGAGCGGGGTTTTATTCTGAGACCCAGTACTTC. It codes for CASSQEGAGAGFYSETQYF.

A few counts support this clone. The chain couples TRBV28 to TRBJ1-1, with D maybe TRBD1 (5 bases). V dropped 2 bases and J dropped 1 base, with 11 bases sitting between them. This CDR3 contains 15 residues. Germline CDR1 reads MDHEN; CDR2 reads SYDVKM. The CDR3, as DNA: TGTGCCAGCAGTTTAGGGGGGATGCGGAACACTGAAGCTTTCTTT. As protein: CASSLGGMRNTEAFF.

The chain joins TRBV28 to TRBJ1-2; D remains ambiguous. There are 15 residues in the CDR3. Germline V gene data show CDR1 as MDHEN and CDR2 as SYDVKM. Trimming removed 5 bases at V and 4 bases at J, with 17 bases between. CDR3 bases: TGTGCCAGCAGTCCCCCCCGGGGAGGAATCTATGGCTACACCTTC. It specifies CASSPPRGGIYGYTF.

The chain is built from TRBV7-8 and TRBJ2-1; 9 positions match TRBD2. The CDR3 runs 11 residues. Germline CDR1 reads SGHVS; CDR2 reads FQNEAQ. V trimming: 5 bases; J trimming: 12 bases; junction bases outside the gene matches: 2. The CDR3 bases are TGTGCCAGCAGCCCGCGGGAGGGGCAGTTCTTC. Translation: CASSPREGQFF.

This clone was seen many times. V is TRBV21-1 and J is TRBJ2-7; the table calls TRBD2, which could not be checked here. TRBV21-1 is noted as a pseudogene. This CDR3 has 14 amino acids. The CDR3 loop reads CASGVGGRFYEQYF. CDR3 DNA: TGTGCCAGTGGGGTGGGCGGGAGGTTCTACGAGCAGTACTTC.

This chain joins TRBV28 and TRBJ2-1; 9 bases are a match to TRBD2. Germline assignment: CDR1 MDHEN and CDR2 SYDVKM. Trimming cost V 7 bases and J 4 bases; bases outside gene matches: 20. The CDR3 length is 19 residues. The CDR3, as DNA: TGTGCCAGCAAATCACCCAGACTAGCGGAAGAGGGCCTATACAATGAGCAGTTCTTC. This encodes CASKSPRLAEEGLYNEQFF.